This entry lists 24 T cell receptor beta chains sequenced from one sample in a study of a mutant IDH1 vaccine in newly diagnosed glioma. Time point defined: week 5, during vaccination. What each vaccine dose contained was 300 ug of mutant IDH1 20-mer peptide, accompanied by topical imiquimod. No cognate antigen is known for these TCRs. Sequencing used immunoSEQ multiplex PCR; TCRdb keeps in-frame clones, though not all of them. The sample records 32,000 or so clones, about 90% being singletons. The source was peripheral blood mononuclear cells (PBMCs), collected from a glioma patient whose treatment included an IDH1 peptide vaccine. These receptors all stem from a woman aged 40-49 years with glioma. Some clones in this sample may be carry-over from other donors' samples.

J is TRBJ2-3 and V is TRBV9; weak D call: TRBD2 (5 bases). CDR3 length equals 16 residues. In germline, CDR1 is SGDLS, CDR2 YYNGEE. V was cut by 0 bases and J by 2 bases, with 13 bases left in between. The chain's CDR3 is CASSVAHAGSTDTQYF. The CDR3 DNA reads TGTGCCAGCAGCGTAGCACACGCGGGCTCCACAGATACGCAGTATTTT. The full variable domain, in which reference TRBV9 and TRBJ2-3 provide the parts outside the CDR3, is DSGVTQTPKHLITATGQRVTLRCSPRSGDLSVYWYQQSLDQGLQFLIQYYNGEERAKGNILERFSAQQFPDLHSELNLSSLELGDSALYFCASSVAHAGSTDTQYFGPGTRLTVL.

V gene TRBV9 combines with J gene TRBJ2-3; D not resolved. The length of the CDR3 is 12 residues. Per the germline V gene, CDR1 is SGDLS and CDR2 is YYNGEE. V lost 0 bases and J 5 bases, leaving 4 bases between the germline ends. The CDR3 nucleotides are TGTGCCAGCAGCGTAGTCGAAGATACGCAGTATTTT. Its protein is CASSVVEDTQYF.

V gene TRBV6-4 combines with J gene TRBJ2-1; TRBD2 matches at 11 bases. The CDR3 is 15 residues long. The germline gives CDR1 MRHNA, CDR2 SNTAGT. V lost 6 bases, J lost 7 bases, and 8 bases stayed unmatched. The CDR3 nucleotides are TGTGCCAGCAGCTTGGGACTAGCGGAAATTAATGAGCAGTTCTTC. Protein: CASSLGLAEINEQFF.

The DNA for the CDR3 is TGTGCCAGCAGGGAAACCGGGGCCCCCTACGAGCAGTACTTC. This codes for CASRETGAPYEQYF. The rearrangement links TRBV28 to TRBJ2-7; D may be TRBD1 or TRBD2 (5 bases each). Looked up from germline, CDR1 is MDHEN and CDR2 is SYDVKM. Trimming left V 6 bases short and J 2 bases short, with 14 bases between. The CDR3 length is 14 residues.

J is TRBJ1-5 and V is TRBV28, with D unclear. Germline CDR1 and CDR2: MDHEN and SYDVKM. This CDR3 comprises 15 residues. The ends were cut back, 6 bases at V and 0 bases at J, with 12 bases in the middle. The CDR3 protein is CASSPSLVSNQPQHF. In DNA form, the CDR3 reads TGTGCCAGCAGCCCCTCCCTAGTTAGCAATCAGCCCCAGCATTTT. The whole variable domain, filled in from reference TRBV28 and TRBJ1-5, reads DVKVTQSSRYLVKRTGEKVFLECVQDMDHENMFWYRQDPGLGLRLIYFSYDVKMKEKGDIPEGYSVSREKKERFSLILESASTNQTSMYLCASSPSLVSNQPQHFGDGTRLSIL.

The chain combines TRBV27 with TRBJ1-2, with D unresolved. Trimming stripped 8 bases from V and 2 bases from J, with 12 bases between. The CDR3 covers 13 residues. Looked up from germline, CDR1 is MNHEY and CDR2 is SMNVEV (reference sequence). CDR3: CASARVLNYGYTF. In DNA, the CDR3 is TGTGCCAGCGCCCGGGTCCTAAACTATGGCTACACCTTC.

Here the CDR3 reads CSVIQDYEQYF. In DNA, the CDR3 is TGCAGCGTTATCCAGGACTACGAGCAGTACTTC. J is TRBJ2-7 and V is TRBV29-1, with D unclear. Germline V lookup: CDR1 SQVTM, CDR2 ANQGSEA. Trimming cost V 5 bases and J 3 bases, with 8 bases left between them. This CDR3 comprises 11 residues.

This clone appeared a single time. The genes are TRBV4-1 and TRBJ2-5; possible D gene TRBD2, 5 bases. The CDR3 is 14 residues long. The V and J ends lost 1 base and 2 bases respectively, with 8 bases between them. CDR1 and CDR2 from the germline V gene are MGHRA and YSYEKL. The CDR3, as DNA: TGCGCCAGCAGCCAAGGAGCGGAACAAGAGACCCAGTACTTC. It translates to CASSQGAEQETQYF.

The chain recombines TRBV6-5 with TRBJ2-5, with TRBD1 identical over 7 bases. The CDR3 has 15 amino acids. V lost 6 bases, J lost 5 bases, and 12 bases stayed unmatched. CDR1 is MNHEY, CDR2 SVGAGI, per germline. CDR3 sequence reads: CASSDFRGWEETQYF. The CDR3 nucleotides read TGTGCCAGCAGCGATTTCAGGGGGTGGGAGGAGACCCAGTACTTC.

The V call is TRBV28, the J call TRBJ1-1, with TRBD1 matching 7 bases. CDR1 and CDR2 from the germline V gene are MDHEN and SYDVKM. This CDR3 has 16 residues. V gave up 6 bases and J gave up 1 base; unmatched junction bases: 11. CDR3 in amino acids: CASRQLRQGWNTEAFF. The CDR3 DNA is TGTGCCAGCAGACAACTACGACAGGGATGGAACACTGAAGCTTTCTTT.

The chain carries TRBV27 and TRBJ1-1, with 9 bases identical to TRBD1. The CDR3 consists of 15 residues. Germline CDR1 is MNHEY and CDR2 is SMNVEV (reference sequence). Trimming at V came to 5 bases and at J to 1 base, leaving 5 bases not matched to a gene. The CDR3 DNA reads TGTGCCAGCAGTCAATGGACAGGGGCGAACACTGAAGCTTTCTTT. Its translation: CASSQWTGANTEAFF.

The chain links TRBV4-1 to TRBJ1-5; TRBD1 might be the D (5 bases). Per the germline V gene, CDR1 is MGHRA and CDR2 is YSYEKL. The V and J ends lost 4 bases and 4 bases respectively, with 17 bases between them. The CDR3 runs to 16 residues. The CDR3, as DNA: TGCGCCAGCAGCCTCCTCCCGGGACCCACGAATCAGCCCCAGCATTTT. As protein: CASSLLPGPTNQPQHF.

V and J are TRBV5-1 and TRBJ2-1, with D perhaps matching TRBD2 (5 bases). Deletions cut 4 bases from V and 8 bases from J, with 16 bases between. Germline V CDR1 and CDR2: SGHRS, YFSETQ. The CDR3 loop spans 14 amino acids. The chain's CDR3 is CASSPLATIDEQFF. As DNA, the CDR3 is TGCGCCAGCAGCCCTCTAGCAACGATCGATGAGCAGTTCTTC.

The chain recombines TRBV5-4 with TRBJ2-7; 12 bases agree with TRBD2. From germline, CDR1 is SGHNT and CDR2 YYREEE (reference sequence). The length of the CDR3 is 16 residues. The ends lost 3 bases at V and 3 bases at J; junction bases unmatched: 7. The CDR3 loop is CASSYPLAGGNYEQYF. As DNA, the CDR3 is TGTGCCAGCAGCTATCCCCTAGCGGGGGGGAACTACGAGCAGTACTTC.

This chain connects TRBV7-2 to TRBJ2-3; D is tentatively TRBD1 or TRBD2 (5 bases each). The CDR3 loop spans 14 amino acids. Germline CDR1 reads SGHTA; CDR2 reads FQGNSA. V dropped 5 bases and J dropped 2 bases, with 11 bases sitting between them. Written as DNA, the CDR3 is TGTGCCAGCAGCCCCGCCGGGGCCACAGATACGCAGTATTTT. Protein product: CASSPAGATDTQYF.

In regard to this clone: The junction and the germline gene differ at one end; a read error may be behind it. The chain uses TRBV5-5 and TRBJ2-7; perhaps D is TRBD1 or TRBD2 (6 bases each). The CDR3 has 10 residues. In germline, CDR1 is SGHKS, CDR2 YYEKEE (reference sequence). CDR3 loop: CASSFSRGRF. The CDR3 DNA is TGTGCCAGCAGCTTCAGTCGGGGGCGCTTC.

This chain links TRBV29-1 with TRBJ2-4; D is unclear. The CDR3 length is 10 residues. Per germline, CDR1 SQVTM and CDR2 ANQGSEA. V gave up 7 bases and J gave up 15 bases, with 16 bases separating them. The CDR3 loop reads CSDAFCRSYF. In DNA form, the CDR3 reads TGCAGCGATGCTTTTTGTAGGTCGTACTTC.

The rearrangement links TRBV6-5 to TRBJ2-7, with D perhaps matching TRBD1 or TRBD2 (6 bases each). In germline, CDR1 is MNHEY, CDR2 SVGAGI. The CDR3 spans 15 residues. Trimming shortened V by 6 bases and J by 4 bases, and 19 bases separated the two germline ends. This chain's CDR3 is CASRPQGGWAYEQYF. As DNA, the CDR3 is TGTGCCAGCAGGCCCCAAGGGGGGTGGGCGTACGAGCAGTACTTC.

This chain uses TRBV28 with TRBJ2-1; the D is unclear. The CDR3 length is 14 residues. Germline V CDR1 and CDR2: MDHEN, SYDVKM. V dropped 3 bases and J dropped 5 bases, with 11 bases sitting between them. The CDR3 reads CASSLSPRNNEQFF. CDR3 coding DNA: TGTGCCAGCAGTTTGTCTCCAAGAAACAATGAGCAGTTCTTC.

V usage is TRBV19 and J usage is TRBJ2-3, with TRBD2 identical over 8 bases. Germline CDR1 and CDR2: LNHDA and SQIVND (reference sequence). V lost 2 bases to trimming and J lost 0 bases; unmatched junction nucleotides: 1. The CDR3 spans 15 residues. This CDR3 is CASSIIAGSTDTQYF. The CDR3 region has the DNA TGTGCCAGTAGTATAATAGCGGGGAGCACAGATACGCAGTATTTT.

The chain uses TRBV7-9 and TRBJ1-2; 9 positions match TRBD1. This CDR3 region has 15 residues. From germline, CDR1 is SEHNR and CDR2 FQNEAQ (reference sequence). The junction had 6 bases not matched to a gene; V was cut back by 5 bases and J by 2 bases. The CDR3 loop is CASSPTGTGNYGYTF. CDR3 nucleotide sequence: TGTGCCAGCAGCCCAACCGGGACAGGGAACTATGGCTACACCTTC.

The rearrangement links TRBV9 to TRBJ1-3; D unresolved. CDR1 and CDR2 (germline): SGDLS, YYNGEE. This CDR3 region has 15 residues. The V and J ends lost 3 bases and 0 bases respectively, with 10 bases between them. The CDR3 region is CASSELGFSGNTIYF. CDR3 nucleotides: TGTGCCAGCAGCGAGTTGGGGTTCTCTGGAAACACCATATATTTT. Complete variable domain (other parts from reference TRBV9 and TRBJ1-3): DSGVTQTPKHLITATGQRVTLRCSPRSGDLSVYWYQQSLDQGLQFLIQYYNGEERAKGNILERFSAQQFPDLHSELNLSSLELGDSALYFCASSELGFSGNTIYFGEGSWLTVV.

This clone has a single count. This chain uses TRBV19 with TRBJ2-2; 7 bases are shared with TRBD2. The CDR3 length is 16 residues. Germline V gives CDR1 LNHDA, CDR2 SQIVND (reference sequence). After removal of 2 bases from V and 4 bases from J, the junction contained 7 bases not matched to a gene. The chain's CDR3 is CASSIQLAVVTGELFF. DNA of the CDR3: TGTGCCAGTAGTATACAGCTAGCGGTGGTCACCGGGGAGCTGTTTTTT.

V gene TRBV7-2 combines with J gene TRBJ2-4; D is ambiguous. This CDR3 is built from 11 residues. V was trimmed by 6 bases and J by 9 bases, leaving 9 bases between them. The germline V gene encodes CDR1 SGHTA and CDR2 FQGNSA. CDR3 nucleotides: TGTGCCAGCAGTTCGCGCAGCATTCAGTACTTC. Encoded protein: CASSSRSIQYF.